These T cell receptor beta chains were read from a single sample in a study of cytomegalovirus exposure and HLA in healthy donors. The protocol was immunoSEQ multiplex PCR, while the TCRdb copy is restricted to in-frame clones and leaves out a portion. The sample records 250,000 to 350,000 clones, 88% being singletons. The sample comprised PBMCs. These receptors were obtained from a man aged 30 to 45 in good health and CMV-seronegative. Each CDR3 is given with its conserved first and last residue. The order of the fields is V gene, clone size, D gene, J gene, CDR3 protein, CDR3 DNA. D genes are given only for firm matches. Clone size, where shown, is once, few, many, or a class for clones that have expanded.

TRBV6-5	NA	NA	TRBJ1-1	CASSYSRGNTEAFF	TGTGCCAGCAGTTACTCGAGAGGGAACACTGAAGCTTTCTTT
TRBV5-5	NA	NA	TRBJ2-7	CASSLAVGASLYEQYF	TGTGCCAGCAGCTTGGCCGTAGGAGCGTCACTCTACGAGCAGTACTTC
TRBV25-1	few	NA	TRBJ2-2	CASTSSSANTGELFF	TGTGCCAGCACCTCCTCCAGCGCGAACACCGGGGAGCTGTTTTTT
TRBV10-1	NA	TRBD1	TRBJ2-2	CASSDRGRTGELFF	TGCGCCAGCAGCGACAGGGGGCGCACCGGGGAGCTGTTTTTT
TRBV7-2	NA	TRBD1	TRBJ1-5	CASSPLDRGLSNQPQHF	TGTGCCAGCAGCCCACTGGACAGGGGGCTTAGCAATCAGCCCCAGCATTTT
TRBV11-3	NA	NA	TRBJ2-7	CASSLELRRVTYEQYF	TGTGCCAGCAGCTTAGAGCTCCGCAGGGTTACCTACGAGCAGTACTTC
TRBV6-5	few	NA	TRBJ1-1	CASSSRSNTEAFF	TGTGCCAGCAGTAGCCGTTCGAACACTGAAGCTTTCTTT
TRBV5-8	NA	TRBD1	TRBJ1-5	CASSPFLDRGFDQPQHF	TGTGCCAGCAGTCCCTTTTTGGACAGGGGATTTGATCAGCCCCAGCATTTT
TRBV5-1	NA	TRBD2	TRBJ2-1	CASSLGPRTSGVSGGSGREQFF	TGCGCCAGCAGCTTGGGCCCTCGGACTAGCGGGGTGTCAGGGGGGTCTGGTAGGGAGCAGTTCTTC
TRBV20-1	NA	NA	TRBJ1-1	CSLPRNTEAFF	TGCAGCCTACCTAGGAACACTGAAGCTTTCTTT
TRBV19	NA	NA	TRBJ2-7	CASSVGLNSYEQYF	TGTGCCAGTAGTGTCGGACTTAACTCCTACGAGCAGTACTTC
TRBV5-5	NA	NA	TRBJ1-5	CASSLWATNQPQHF	TGTGCCAGCAGCTTATGGGCCACCAATCAGCCCCAGCATTTT
TRBV5-5	once	TRBD2	TRBJ2-1	CASTRGGESYNEQFF	TGTGCCAGCACCCGTGGGGGGGAGTCCTACAATGAGCAGTTCTTC
TRBV4-1	NA	TRBD2	TRBJ2-3	CASSQAALAGSGRVTQYF	TGCGCCAGCAGCCAAGCAGCCCTAGCGGGGTCTGGCAGGGTTACGCAGTATTTT